These 10 T cell receptor beta chains were sequenced from one sample in a study of T cell changes during pregnancy in multiple sclerosis. TCRdb keeps only in-frame clones here, not all; method: immunoSEQ multiplex PCR. Among approximately 65,000 clones listed, about 96% were seen once. Specimen: CD8+ T cells from peripheral blood mononuclear cells, collected after pregnancy. These receptors were taken from a female donor with multiple sclerosis, enrolled in a pregnancy study.

The chain carries TRBV7-9 and TRBJ2-3, with a tentative D call TRBD1 (6 bases). Deletions cut 1 base from V and 1 base from J, with 9 bases between. The CDR3 spans 15 residues. CDR1 and CDR2 from the germline V gene are SEHNR and FQNEAQ (reference sequence). The CDR3 spells CASSLVRTGTDTQYF. CDR3 in DNA: TGTGCCAGCAGCTTAGTTAGGACAGGCACAGATACGCAGTATTTT.

The CDR3 loop is CAIGTSGYNEQFF. CDR3 nucleotide sequence: TGTGCCATCGGGACTAGCGGGTACAATGAGCAGTTCTTC. The rearrangement joins TRBV7-9 to TRBJ2-1; TRBD2 matches at 12 bases. CDR3 size: 13 residues. With 10 bases clipped from V and 4 bases from J, the junction kept 2 bases outside the gene matches. The germline V gene encodes CDR1 SEHNR and CDR2 FQNEAQ (reference sequence).

Only one count was recorded for this clone. The gene calls are TRBV6-5 and TRBJ2-1; D ambiguous. Germline lookup yields CDR1 MNHEY and CDR2 SVGAGI. Trimming removed 5 bases from V and 2 bases from J, with 13 bases in between. The CDR3 is 15 amino acids. This chain's CDR3 is CASSPPGYTYNEQFF. Here the CDR3 DNA reads TGTGCCAGCAGTCCACCCGGTTATACCTACAATGAGCAGTTCTTC.

The chain is built from TRBV14 and TRBJ1-1, with D tentatively TRBD1 (5 bases). V lost 4 bases to trimming and J lost 3 bases, with 15 bases between them. The CDR3 is made up of 15 amino acids. The germline gives CDR1 SGHDN, CDR2 FVKESK. CDR3 in DNA: TGTGCCAGCAGCCGGGGGGGTTGGGTCGACACTGAAGCTTTCTTT. Protein sequence: CASSRGGWVDTEAFF.

J is TRBJ2-1 and V is TRBV5-1; 13 bases align to TRBD2. Germline V CDR1 and CDR2: SGHRS, YFSETQ. The CDR3 runs to 16 residues. The V and J ends lost 6 bases and 4 bases, in that order; junction bases with no gene match: 7. CDR3 DNA: TGCGCCAGCAACTGGGGACTAGCGGGATCTTACAATGAGCAGTTCTTC. Protein product: CASNWGLAGSYNEQFF. The variable domain in full, completed from reference TRBV5-1 and TRBJ2-1, reads KAGVTQTPRYLIKTRGQQVTLSCSPISGHRSVSWYQQTPGQGLQFLFEYFSETQRNKGNFPGRFSGRQFSNSRSEMNVSTLELGDSALYLCASNWGLAGSYNEQFFGPGTRLTVL.

This chain connects TRBV5-4 to TRBJ2-7, with 10 bases matching TRBD1. Trimming at V came to 2 bases and at J to 3 bases, leaving 5 bases not matched to a gene. Germline V CDR1 and CDR2: SGHNT, YYREEE (reference sequence). The CDR3 runs 15 residues. CDR3 sequence reads: CASSFSTGGVYEQYF. The CDR3 bases are TGTGCCAGCAGCTTCTCGACAGGGGGCGTCTACGAGCAGTACTTC.

The rearrangement joins TRBV6-4 to TRBJ2-1; D might be TRBD1 (7 bases). Germline lookup yields CDR1 MRHNA and CDR2 SNTAGT. The CDR3 extends over 15 amino acids. Trimming cost V 2 bases and J 5 bases, with 13 bases left between them. The CDR3 DNA follows: TGTGCCAGCAGTGACGGCTCAGGGGGGAACAATGAGCAGTTCTTC. It specifies CASSDGSGGNNEQFF.

For the CDR3, the DNA is TGTGCCAGCAGCTTAGTTCTACAGAACCAAGAGACCCAGTACTTC. The encoded protein is CASSLVLQNQETQYF. The V call is TRBV13, the J call TRBJ2-5; D uncertain. CDR3 length: 15 amino acids. Germline V gene data show CDR1 as PRHDT and CDR2 as FYEKMQ (reference sequence). Trimming left V 1 base short and J 0 bases short, with 9 bases between.

This chain links TRBV25-1 with TRBJ2-7, with D possibly matching TRBD2 (6 bases). CDR3 length: 16 amino acids. V was cut by 3 bases and J by 1 base, with 16 bases left in between. CDR1 and CDR2 (germline): MGHDK, SYGVNS. The CDR3 loop is CASSESVSGWSYEQYF. The CDR3 DNA reads as TGTGCCAGCAGTGAGTCTGTGAGCGGGTGGTCCTACGAGCAGTACTTC.

The CDR3 loop reads CASSQAGLSDTQYF. In DNA form, the CDR3 reads TGCGCCAGCAGCCAGGCAGGGCTCTCGGATACGCAGTATTTT. The chain recombines TRBV4-3 with TRBJ2-3; weak D call: TRBD1 (5 bases). Germline V gives CDR1 LGHNA, CDR2 YSLEER. The CDR3 totals 14 residues. Trimming pared 3 bases from V and 6 bases from J, leaving 13 bases between.